The TCR beta chain under discussion was sequenced for a study of blood T cells in healthy people across ages. This clonotype was detected a few times. Its antigen is not identified. The V and J ends lost 5 bases and 4 bases, in that order; junction bases with no gene match: 6. This CDR3 has 14 amino acids. General study results and limits: While age rose, TCR beta diversity per million T cells dropped in a roughly linear way. CMV status of donors was not determined, possibly confounding expanded clonotype changes.

The authors ran a second PCR of roughly 6 to 12 cycles using a sample-barcoded 5' primer and a J-beta primer mix. In TCRdb, the 5' RACE reads were re-called with MiXCR into one record per CDR3 protein. The sample contains some 760,000 distinct CDR3 sequences, roughly 25% of which appear only once. This same sample was also taken into another study, of T cells of mothers and their children. From that second work: A handful of children and their three healthy Caucasian mothers were the donors.

The chain has TRBV12-3 or TRBV12-4 and TRBJ1-2, with 8 bases that match TRBD1. The origin of this receptor is a boy aged 10-17 years in good health. The sample consisted of blood. The CDR3 protein is CASSTDRAAYGYTF. CDR3 coding DNA: TGTGCCAGCAGTACGGACAGGGCGGCCTATGGCTACACCTTC.